Listed here is a single T cell receptor beta chain. Authors' analysis steps: The authors estimated nucleated cell counts from reference gene primer amplification. TCRdb's table, derived via immunoSEQ multiplex PCR, lists solely in-frame clones and lacks some. Clone size and V and J calls were adopted from that table, with D and trimming inferred from the DNA. Among just over 650,000 clones listed, around 90% were seen once. This record comes from a study of blood T cell repertoires in COVID-19. The CDR3 consists of 13 residues. V gave up 7 bases and J gave up 9 bases, with 15 bases separating them. Germline assignment: CDR1 KGHDR and CDR2 SFDVKD.

The receptor was isolated from a woman aged 18-30 years with acute or convalescent COVID-19. The sequencing sample was made of peripheral blood. The chain couples TRBV24-1 to TRBJ2-1; D remains ambiguous. CDR3 region: CATSLSPDTEQFF. The CDR3 DNA follows: TGTGCCACCAGCCTATCCCCTGATACTGAGCAGTTCTTC.